The rows below give T cell receptor beta chains drawn from one sample of a study of blood T cells in healthy people across ages. TCRdb re-called the 5' RACE reads through MiXCR, storing one row per CDR3 protein. Of hundreds of thousands of distinct CDR3 sequences in the sample, about 52% were seen once. Material for sequencing was blood. The receptors were sampled from a woman in her fifties or sixties in good health. CDR3s include the opening cysteine and the closing phenylalanine or tryptophan. A D gene is named only where the DNA matches it firmly. A row's size may be missing; if present it is once, few, many or a size class.

j_call: TRBJ1-6
clone_size: .
v_call: TRBV7-2
d_call: TRBD1
cdr3_aa: CASSLEGQGNSPLHF
cdr3_nt: TGTGCCAGCAGCTTAGAGGGACAGGGGAATTCACCCCTCCACTTT

j_call: TRBJ1-2
clone_size: once
v_call: TRBV7-9
d_call: .
cdr3_aa: CASSFGQGTGYGYTF
cdr3_nt: TGTGCCAGCAGCTTTGGGCAGGGGACGGGCTATGGCTACACCTTC

j_call: TRBJ2-5
clone_size: .
v_call: TRBV11-3
d_call: TRBD2
cdr3_aa: CASSPGTSSETQYF
cdr3_nt: TGTGCCAGCAGCCCGGGGACTAGTTCGGAGACCCAGTACTTC

j_call: TRBJ1-2
clone_size: few
v_call: TRBV7-2
d_call: .
cdr3_aa: CAAKYFMTYGYTF
cdr3_nt: TGTGCCGCTAAGTATTTTATGACCTATGGCTACACCTTC

j_call: TRBJ2-3
clone_size: .
v_call: TRBV7-3
d_call: .
cdr3_aa: CASSLTQQGNTQYF
cdr3_nt: TGTGCCAGCAGCTTAACCCAACAGGGAAATACGCAGTATTTT

j_call: TRBJ1-2
clone_size: few
v_call: TRBV28
d_call: .
cdr3_aa: CAHQGRSYGYTF
cdr3_nt: TGTGCCCACCAGGGGAGGAGTTATGGCTACACCTTC

j_call: TRBJ1-2
clone_size: .
v_call: TRBV20-1
d_call: .
cdr3_aa: CSAQPRTADYGYTF
cdr3_nt: TGCAGTGCTCAACCGCGCACGGCGGACTATGGCTACACCTTC

j_call: TRBJ2-7
clone_size: once
v_call: TRBV6-1
d_call: .
cdr3_aa: CASSDSTMAGLYEQYF
cdr3_nt: TGTGCCAGCAGTGATTCTACTATGGCAGGCCTTTACGAGCAGTACTTC

j_call: TRBJ1-2
clone_size: few
v_call: TRBV7-9
d_call: TRBD1
cdr3_aa: CASSFAGTVHGYTF
cdr3_nt: TGTGCCAGCAGCTTCGCCGGGACAGTGCATGGCTACACCTTC

j_call: TRBJ2-3
clone_size: .
v_call: TRBV9
d_call: TRBD2
cdr3_aa: CASSPPSGRVLSTDTQYF
cdr3_nt: TGTGCCAGCAGCCCCCCCAGCGGGAGGGTGTTAAGCACAGATACGCAGTATTTT

j_call: TRBJ2-5
clone_size: .
v_call: TRBV10-3
d_call: .
cdr3_aa: CAISESLASDYNEQYF
cdr3_nt: TGTGCCATCAGTGAGTCCTTGGCCTCAGACTACAATGAGCAGTACTTC

j_call: TRBJ2-7
clone_size: few
v_call: TRBV7-9
d_call: .
cdr3_aa: CASSLAGAEQYF
cdr3_nt: TGTGCCAGCAGCTTAGCAGGCGCCGAGCAGTACTTC

j_call: TRBJ2-3
clone_size: .
v_call: TRBV6-2/TRBV6-3
d_call: .
cdr3_aa: CASSLVPGRVADTQYF
cdr3_nt: TGTGCCAGCAGTTTGGTTCCGGGACGGGTGGCAGATACGCAGTATTTT

j_call: TRBJ2-3
clone_size: .
v_call: TRBV7-9
d_call: TRBD1
cdr3_aa: CASTPSRGLDTQYF
cdr3_nt: TGTGCCAGCACGCCGAGCAGGGGGCTGGATACGCAGTATTTT

j_call: TRBJ2-5
clone_size: .
v_call: TRBV2
d_call: .
cdr3_aa: CASKPASLGRTQYF
cdr3_nt: TGTGCCAGCAAGCCAGCTTCCCTCGGAAGGACCCAGTACTTC

j_call: TRBJ2-2
clone_size: .
v_call: TRBV11-1
d_call: .
cdr3_aa: CASSAAGTYSTGELFF
cdr3_nt: TGTGCCAGCAGCGCAGCGGGGACATATTCTACCGGGGAGCTGTTTTTT

j_call: TRBJ1-2
clone_size: few
v_call: TRBV5-1
d_call: .
cdr3_aa: CASSPGPEYDGYTF
cdr3_nt: TGCGCCAGCAGCCCGGGACCGGAATATGATGGCTACACCTTC

j_call: TRBJ2-1
clone_size: .
v_call: TRBV9
d_call: .
cdr3_aa: CASRGDSGHNEQFF
cdr3_nt: TGTGCCAGCAGAGGGGACTCTGGGCACAATGAGCAGTTCTTC

j_call: TRBJ2-3
clone_size: few
v_call: TRBV5-1
d_call: TRBD1
cdr3_aa: CASTITGASSTDTQYF
cdr3_nt: TGCGCCAGCACGATTACAGGGGCCTCTAGCACAGATACGCAGTATTTT

j_call: TRBJ2-7
clone_size: .
v_call: TRBV5-1
d_call: .
cdr3_aa: CASSFRDALVQEYF
cdr3_nt: TGCGCCAGCAGCTTCCGGGACGCCTTAGTTCAGGAGTACTTC